The clone carrying this T cell receptor beta chain was seen only once. Seattle's enrolled individuals joined amid active infection and were then monitored longitudinally. This CDR3 has 14 amino acids. Germline values: CDR1 LNHNV, CDR2 YYDKDF (reference sequence). V was trimmed by 1 base and J by 2 bases, leaving 7 bases between them. This record belongs to a study of blood T cell repertoires in COVID-19. The overall study: T cells, B-cell-depleted T cells, or PBMCs provided the cDNA or gDNA that served as material.

Methods used by the authors: Reference gene primer amplification gave estimated nucleated cell counts. Generated by immunoSEQ multiplex PCR, the TCRdb table keeps only in-frame clones and is missing some. D and trimming were read from the DNA, whereas the V and J calls and clone size are those reported in that table. The table has some 200,000 clones, roughly 76% seen once. The J gene is TRBJ2-3, the V gene TRBV15; D is uncertain. The source material was peripheral blood. The receptor's source is a woman aged 40 to 50 with COVID-19, enrolled during active disease. The CDR3 DNA follows: TGTGCCACCAGCAGAGGGCCTCCCACAGATACGCAGTATTTT. This sequence encodes CATSRGPPTDTQYF.